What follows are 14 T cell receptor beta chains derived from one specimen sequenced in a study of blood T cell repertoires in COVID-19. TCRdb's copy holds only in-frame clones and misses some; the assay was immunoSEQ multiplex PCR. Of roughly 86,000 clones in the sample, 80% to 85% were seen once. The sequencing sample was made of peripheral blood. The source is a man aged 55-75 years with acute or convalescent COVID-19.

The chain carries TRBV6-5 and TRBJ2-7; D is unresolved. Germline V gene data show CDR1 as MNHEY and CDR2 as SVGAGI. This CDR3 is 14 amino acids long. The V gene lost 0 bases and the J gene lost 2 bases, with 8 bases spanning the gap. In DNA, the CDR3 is TGTGCCAGCAGTTACTCTGGAGCTACCTACGAGCAGTACTTC. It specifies CASSYSGATYEQYF.

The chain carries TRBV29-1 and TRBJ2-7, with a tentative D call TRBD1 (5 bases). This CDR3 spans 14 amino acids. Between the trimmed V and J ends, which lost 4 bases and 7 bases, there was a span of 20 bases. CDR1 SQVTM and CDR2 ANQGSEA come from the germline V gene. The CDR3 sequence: CSVVVGSSSGEQYF. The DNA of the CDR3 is TGCAGCGTTGTAGTAGGTTCCAGCTCAGGGGAGCAGTACTTC.

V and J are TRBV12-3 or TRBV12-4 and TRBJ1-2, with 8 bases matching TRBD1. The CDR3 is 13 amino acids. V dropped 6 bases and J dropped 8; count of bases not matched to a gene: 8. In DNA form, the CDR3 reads TGTGCCAGCAGCACCGAGACAGGGGACGGCTACACCTTC. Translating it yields CASSTETGDGYTF.

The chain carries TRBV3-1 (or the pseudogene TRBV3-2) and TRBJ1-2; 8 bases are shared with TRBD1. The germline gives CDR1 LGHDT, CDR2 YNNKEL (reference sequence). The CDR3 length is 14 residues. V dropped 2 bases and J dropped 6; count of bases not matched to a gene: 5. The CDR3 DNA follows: TGTGCCAGCAGCCAATCCGACAGGGGCCATGGCTACACCTTC. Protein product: CASSQSDRGHGYTF.

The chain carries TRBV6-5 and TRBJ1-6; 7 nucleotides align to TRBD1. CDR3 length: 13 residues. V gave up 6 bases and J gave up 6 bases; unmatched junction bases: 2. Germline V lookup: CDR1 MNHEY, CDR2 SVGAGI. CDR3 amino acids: CASRRDSNSPLHF. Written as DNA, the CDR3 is TGTGCCAGCAGAAGGGACAGTAATTCACCCCTCCACTTT.

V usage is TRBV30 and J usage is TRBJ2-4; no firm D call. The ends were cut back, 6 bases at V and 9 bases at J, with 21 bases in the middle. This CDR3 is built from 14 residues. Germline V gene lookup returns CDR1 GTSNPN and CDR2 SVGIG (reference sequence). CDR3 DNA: TGTGCCTGCATCTACCCCCCCGCTCTGTCCATTCAGTACTTC. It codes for CACIYPPALSIQYF.

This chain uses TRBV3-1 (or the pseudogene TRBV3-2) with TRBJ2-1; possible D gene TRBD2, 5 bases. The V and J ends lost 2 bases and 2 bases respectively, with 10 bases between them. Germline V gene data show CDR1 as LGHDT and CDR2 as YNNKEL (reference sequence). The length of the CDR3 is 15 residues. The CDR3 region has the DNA TGTGCCAGCAGCCAACTAGCTACCCCCTACAATGAGCAGTTCTTC. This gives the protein CASSQLATPYNEQFF.

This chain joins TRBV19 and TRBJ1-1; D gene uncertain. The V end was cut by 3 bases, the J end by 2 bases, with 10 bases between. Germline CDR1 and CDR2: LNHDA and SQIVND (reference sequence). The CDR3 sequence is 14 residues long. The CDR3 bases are TGTGCCAGTAGTATCCGGGGTGTCAACACTGAAGCTTTCTTT. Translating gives CASSIRGVNTEAFF. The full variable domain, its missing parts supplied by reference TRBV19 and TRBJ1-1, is DGGITQSPKYLFRKEGQNVTLSCEQNLNHDAMYWYRQDPGQGLRLIYYSQIVNDFQKGDIAEGYSVSREKKESFPLTVTSAQKNPTAFYLCASSIRGVNTEAFFGQGTRLTVV.

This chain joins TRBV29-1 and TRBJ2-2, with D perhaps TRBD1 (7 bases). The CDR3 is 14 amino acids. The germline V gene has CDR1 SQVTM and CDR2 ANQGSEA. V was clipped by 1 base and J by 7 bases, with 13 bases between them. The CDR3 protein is CSVEADREDGELFF. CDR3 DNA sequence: TGCAGCGTTGAAGCCGACAGGGAGGACGGGGAGCTGTTTTTT.

The CDR3 DNA sequence: TGTGCCAGCAGCGTAGAGCCAGGGAGGGAGGGGGGCTACACCTTC. This encodes CASSVEPGREGGYTF. This chain joins TRBV9 and TRBJ1-2, with D perhaps TRBD1 (5 bases). The germline V and J ends were trimmed by 0 bases and 8 bases, with 17 bases remaining between them. CDR3 length equals 15 residues. Germline CDR1 SGDLS, CDR2 YYNGEE.

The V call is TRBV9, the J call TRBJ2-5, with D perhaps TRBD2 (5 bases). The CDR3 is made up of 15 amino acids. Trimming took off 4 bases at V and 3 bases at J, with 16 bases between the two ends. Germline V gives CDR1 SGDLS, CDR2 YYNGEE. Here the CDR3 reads CASSNHGVPEETQYF. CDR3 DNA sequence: TGTGCCAGCAGCAACCACGGGGTGCCTGAAGAGACCCAGTACTTC.

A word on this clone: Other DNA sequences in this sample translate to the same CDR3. The CDR3 DNA reads TGTGCCAGTAGGCAGGGGGCGACTAATGAAAAACTGTTTTTT. The encoded protein is CASRQGATNEKLFF. The rearrangement joins TRBV19 to TRBJ1-4; TRBD1 aligns across 8 bases. The CDR3 extends over 14 amino acids. The ends lost 6 bases at V and 2 bases at J; junction bases unmatched: 2. Germline V lookup: CDR1 LNHDA, CDR2 SQIVND (reference sequence).

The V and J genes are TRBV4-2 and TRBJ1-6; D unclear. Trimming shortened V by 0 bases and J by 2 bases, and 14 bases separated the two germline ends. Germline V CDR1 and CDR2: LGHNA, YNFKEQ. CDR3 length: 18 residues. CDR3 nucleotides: TGTGCCAGCAGCCAAGATCAAATTCTAGCGACCTATAATTCACCCCTCCACTTT. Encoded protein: CASSQDQILATYNSPLHF.

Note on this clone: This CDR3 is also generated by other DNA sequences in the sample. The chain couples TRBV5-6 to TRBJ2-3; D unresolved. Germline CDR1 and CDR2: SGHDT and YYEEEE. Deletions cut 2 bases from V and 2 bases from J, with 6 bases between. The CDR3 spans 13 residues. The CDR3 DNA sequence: TGTGCCAGCAGCTTCCGAGACACAGATACGCAGTATTTT. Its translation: CASSFRDTDTQYF.